Listed here is a single T cell receptor beta chain. Its antigen is unknown. This entry is derived from a study of shared clonotypes between healthy human individuals. Here immunoSEQ multiplex PCR was the method, and the copy in TCRdb shows in-frame clones only, minus some. The data contain about 680,000 clones, around 73% of them singletons. Overall study findings and caveats: When compared with the clonotypes that were shared by all four sorted-subset donors, the non-shared clonotypes turned out to have lower generation probabilities.

CDR1 is MNHNY and CDR2 is SVGAGI in the germline V gene (reference sequence). The J segment lost 11 bases and the V segment lost 5 bases, leaving 5 bases of the junction unmatched. The CDR3 covers 11 residues. The TCR was taken from a woman in her 30s in good health. This chain links TRBV6-6 with TRBJ1-2; the match to TRBD1 covers 7 bases. The source material was memory CD4+ T cells sorted from blood. Subset: CD45RA-negative fraction. The CDR3 here is CASSPGTEYTF. CDR3 in DNA: TGTGCCAGCAGTCCAGGGACAGAGTACACCTTC.